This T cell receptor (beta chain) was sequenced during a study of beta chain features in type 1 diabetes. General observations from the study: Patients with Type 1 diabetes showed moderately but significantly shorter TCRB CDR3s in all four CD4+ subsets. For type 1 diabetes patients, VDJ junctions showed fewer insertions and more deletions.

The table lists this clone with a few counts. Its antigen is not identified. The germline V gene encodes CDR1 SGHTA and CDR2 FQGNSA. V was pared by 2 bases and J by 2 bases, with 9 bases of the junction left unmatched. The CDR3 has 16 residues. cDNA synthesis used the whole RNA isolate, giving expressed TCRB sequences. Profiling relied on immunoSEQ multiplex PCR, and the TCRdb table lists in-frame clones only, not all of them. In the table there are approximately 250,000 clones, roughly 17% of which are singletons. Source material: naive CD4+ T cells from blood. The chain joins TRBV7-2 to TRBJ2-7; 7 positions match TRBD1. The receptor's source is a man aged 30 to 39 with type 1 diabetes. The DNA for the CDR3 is TGTGCCAGCAGCTTAACGGTCTGGACAGGAACCTACGAGCAGTACTTC. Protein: CASSLTVWTGTYEQYF.